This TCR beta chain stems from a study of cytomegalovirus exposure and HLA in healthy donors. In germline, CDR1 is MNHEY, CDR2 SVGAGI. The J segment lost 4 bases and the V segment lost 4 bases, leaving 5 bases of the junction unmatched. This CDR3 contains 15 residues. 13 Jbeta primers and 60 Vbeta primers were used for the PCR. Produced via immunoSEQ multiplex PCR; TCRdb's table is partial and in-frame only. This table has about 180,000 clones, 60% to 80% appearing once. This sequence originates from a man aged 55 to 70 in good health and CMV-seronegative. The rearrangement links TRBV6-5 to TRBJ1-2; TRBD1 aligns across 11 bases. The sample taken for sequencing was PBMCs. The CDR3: CASSLGQGAVYGYTF. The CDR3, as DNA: TGTGCCAGCAGTTTAGGACAGGGGGCAGTCTATGGCTACACCTTC.